This TCR beta chain appears in the sequencing data of a study of CXCR3-negative and CXCR3-positive naive CD8 T cells. Looking at the study overall: Per library, roughly 1.5 +/- 0.3 million reads; roughly 130 million TRB reads overall.

Per the germline V gene, CDR1 is LGHNA and CDR2 is YSLEER. This CDR3 has 16 residues. Study-level results: For CXCR3-positive naive cells, TRB CDR3s were more hydrophobic than those of CXCR3-negative naive cells.

Concerning this clonotype itself: Its cognate antigen is unknown.

UMI-labeled 5' RACE TRB cDNA libraries were prepared from the cells. TCRdb reprocessed the 5' RACE reads and reports one entry per CDR3 protein, with no DNA. This repertoire comprises some 150,000 distinct CDR3 sequences; its ten largest clones make up about 0.28%. The sequence was collected from a human donor in good health. Some clones in this sample may be carry-over from other donors' samples. The chain joins TRBV4-3 to TRBJ1-1; TCRdb gives TRBD1 as the D gene, but with no DNA this cannot be confirmed. The sequenced sample consisted of naive CXCR3+ CD8+ T cells from blood. The sample's subset: CD45RO-CCR7+CD27+CD95- naive CD8+ T cells expressing CXCR3 (TNR3+). CDR3 sequence: CASSQRVWGASAEAFF.